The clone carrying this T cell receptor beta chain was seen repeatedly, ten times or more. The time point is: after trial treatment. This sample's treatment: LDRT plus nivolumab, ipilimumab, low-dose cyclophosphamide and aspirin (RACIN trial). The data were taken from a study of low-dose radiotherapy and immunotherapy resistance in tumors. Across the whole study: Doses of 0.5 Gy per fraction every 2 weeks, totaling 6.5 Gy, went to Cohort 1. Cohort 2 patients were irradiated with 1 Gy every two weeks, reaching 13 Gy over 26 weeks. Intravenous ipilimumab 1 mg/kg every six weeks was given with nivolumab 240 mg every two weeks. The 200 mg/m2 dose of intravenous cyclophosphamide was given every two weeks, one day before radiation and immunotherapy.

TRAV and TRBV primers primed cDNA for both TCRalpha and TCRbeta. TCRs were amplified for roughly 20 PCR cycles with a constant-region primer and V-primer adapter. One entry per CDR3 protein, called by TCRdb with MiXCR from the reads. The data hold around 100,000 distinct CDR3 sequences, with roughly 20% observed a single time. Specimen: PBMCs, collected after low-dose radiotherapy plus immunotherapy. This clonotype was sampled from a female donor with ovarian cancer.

The CDR3 loop is CSAQLGTSGTNTGELFF. In DNA form, the CDR3 reads TGCAGTGCCCAACTAGGGACTAGCGGGACGAACACCGGGGAGCTGTTTTTT. This chain joins TRBV20-1 and TRBJ2-2, with 13 positions matching TRBD2. The germline V gene has CDR1 DFQATT and CDR2 SNEGSKA (reference sequence). V lost 6 bases to trimming and J lost 0 bases; unmatched junction nucleotides: 7. The CDR3 has 17 residues.